These 29 T cell receptor beta chains came from one sample sequenced in a study of human T cells and chemical hapten exposure. One entry per CDR3 protein results from TCRdb running MiXCR on the RACE reads. The data show some 84,000 distinct CDR3 sequences, about 8% seen once. Specified time point: pre-sensitization, week 0. Noted treatment: therapeutic diphenylcyclopropenone sensitization with weekly scalp DPC. This material consisted of whole blood, taken in connection with sensitization to the hapten diphenylcyclopropenone (DPC). These receptors were collected from a man aged 35-49 years with alopecia areata. Some clones in this sample may be carry-over from other donors' samples.

The table lists this clonotype with a few counts. The DNA for the CDR3 is TGCAGCGTTGTCGAGAGAAACACCGGGGAGCTGTTTTTT. Its protein product is CSVVERNTGELFF. The V call is TRBV29-1, the J call TRBJ2-2; D call uncertain. Between the trimmed V and J ends, which lost 4 bases and 2 bases, there was a span of 8 bases. The germline CDR1 and CDR2 sequences are SQVTM and ANQGSEA. The CDR3 consists of 13 residues.

The chain couples TRBV29-1 to TRBJ1-1; TRBD1 aligns across 9 bases. With V trimmed by 6 bases and J by 0 bases, 5 bases remained unmatched. Germline-derived CDR1 and CDR2 are SQVTM and ANQGSEA. CDR3 length equals 14 residues. The CDR3 reads CSVGGQGVNTEAFF. CDR3 sequence (DNA): TGCAGCGTAGGGGGACAGGGCGTGAACACTGAAGCTTTCTTT. Full variable domain (rest looked up from reference TRBV29-1 and TRBJ1-1): SAVISQKPSRDICQRGTSLTIQCQVDSQVTMMFWYRQQPGQSLTLIATANQGSEATYESGFVIDKFPISRPNLTFSTLTVSNMSPEDSSIYLCSVGGQGVNTEAFFGQGTRLTVV.

V gene TRBV11-1 combines with J gene TRBJ2-2; D uncertain. The germline V gene has CDR1 SGHAT and CDR2 FQDESV (reference sequence). CDR3 length equals 14 residues. The ends were cut back, 3 bases at V and 3 bases at J, with 8 bases in the middle. CDR3 protein: CASSLVRYTGELFF. The CDR3 coding sequence is TGTGCCAGCAGCTTGGTCAGATACACCGGGGAGCTGTTTTTT.

In its sample, this clonotype was seen many times. The chain employs TRBV19 and TRBJ2-3; D remains ambiguous. The CDR3 length is 14 residues. V was cut by 6 bases and J by 4 bases, with 14 bases left in between. Germline CDR1 and CDR2: LNHDA and SQIVND (reference sequence). The CDR3 bases are TGTGCCAGTAGCTTTAAGCTCGCTGCAGATACGCAGTATTTT. It codes for CASSFKLAADTQYF.

This clonotype occurred a few times. The rearrangement joins TRBV18 to TRBJ1-1; D is unresolved. Germline assignment: CDR1 KGHSH and CDR2 LQKENI. This CDR3 contains 15 residues. Trimming cost V 3 bases and J 1 base, with 12 bases left between them. The CDR3 is CASSPNGVENTEAFF. The CDR3 nucleotides are TGTGCCAGCTCACCCAACGGGGTAGAGAACACTGAAGCTTTCTTT.

The chain has TRBV6-2 or TRBV6-3 and TRBJ2-5; perhaps TRBD2 as D (6 bases). The V end was cut by 2 bases, the J end by 5 bases, with 15 bases between. Germline CDR1 is MNHEY and CDR2 is SVGEGT. The CDR3 extends over 15 amino acids. This chain's CDR3 is CASSYPIGGDETQYF. Here the CDR3 DNA reads TGTGCCAGCAGTTACCCCATCGGGGGAGACGAGACCCAGTACTTC.

The rearrangement joins TRBV19 to TRBJ2-1; D is unclear. V was shortened by 7 bases and J by 6 bases, with 7 bases between the two germline ends. Per germline, CDR1 LNHDA and CDR2 SQIVND (reference sequence). The CDR3 runs 11 residues. The CDR3 reads CASTLGNEQFF. The CDR3, as DNA: TGTGCCAGTACGTTGGGCAATGAGCAGTTCTTC.

This clonotype has a handful of counts. The rearrangement joins TRBV7-9 to TRBJ2-5, with 13 bases identical to TRBD2. From germline, CDR1 is SEHNR and CDR2 FQNEAQ (reference sequence). CDR3 length equals 16 residues. V shed 5 bases and J 2 bases; nucleotides not matched to a gene: 5. The CDR3 sequence is CASSLGTSGAQETQYF. In DNA, the CDR3 is TGTGCCAGCAGCCTCGGGACTAGCGGGGCACAAGAGACCCAGTACTTC.

In this sample, this clonotype turned up many times. V and J are TRBV10-3 and TRBJ2-3; 9 positions match TRBD1. The CDR3 covers 14 residues. Germline trimming cut 2 bases from V and 6 bases from J; bases unmatched to any gene: 3. CDR1 ENHRY and CDR2 SYGVKD come from the germline V gene. This chain's CDR3 is CAISETGGVDTQYF. CDR3 DNA sequence: TGTGCCATCAGTGAGACAGGGGGCGTGGATACGCAGTATTTT.

This clonotype occurred many times. The CDR3 reads CASSSYQAGLNQPQHF. CDR3 coding DNA: TGTGCCAGCAGTTCCTACCAGGCAGGGCTTAATCAGCCCCAGCATTTT. The gene calls are TRBV6-2 or TRBV6-3 and TRBJ1-5; possibly TRBD1 for D (5 bases). The CDR3 runs 16 residues. Germline-derived CDR1 and CDR2 are MNHEY and SVGEGT. Deletions cut 4 bases from V and 4 bases from J, with 17 bases between.

This clonotype was detected only a few times. The J gene is TRBJ2-3, the V gene TRBV6-2 or TRBV6-3; D gene unclear. Germline-derived CDR1 and CDR2 are MNHEY and SVGEGT. V was pared by 2 bases and J by 6 bases, with 12 bases between. The CDR3 covers 14 residues. The CDR3 region has the DNA TGTGCCAGCAGTTACGTCGCTCCTTTGGATACGCAGTATTTT. The encoded protein is CASSYVAPLDTQYF.

The chain couples TRBV5-4 to TRBJ2-5, with 9 bases that match TRBD1. Germline CDR1 and CDR2: SGHNT and YYREEE (reference sequence). V was clipped by 4 bases and J by 4 bases; unmatched bases: 8. The CDR3 covers 15 residues. Written as DNA, the CDR3 is TGTGCCAGCAGCGGGACCGGGACAGGGAGAGAGACCCAGTACTTC. The encoded protein is CASSGTGTGRETQYF.

This clonotype was picked up a small number of times. This rearrangement joins TRBV20-1 to TRBJ2-1; 9 bases align to TRBD2. Germline values: CDR1 DFQATT, CDR2 SNEGSKA (reference sequence). This CDR3 has 16 residues. V trimming: 2 bases; J trimming: 7 bases; junction bases outside the gene matches: 12. The CDR3: CSARKPGTSSMNEQFF. DNA of the CDR3: TGCAGTGCTAGAAAACCCGGGACTAGCTCGATGAATGAGCAGTTCTTC.

This clonotype occurred a few times. The CDR3 sequence is CASSQDQQPNEKLFF. The CDR3 bases are TGTGCCAGCAGCCAAGATCAACAGCCCAATGAAAAACTGTTTTTT. The chain carries TRBV3-1 and TRBJ1-4; D call uncertain. Germline V gives CDR1 LGHDT, CDR2 YNNKEL (reference sequence). CDR3 size: 15 residues. With 0 bases removed from V and 5 bases from J, the gap between germline ends came to 10 bases.

This clonotype was counted at least ten times. The V call is TRBV24-1, the J call TRBJ1-2, with TRBD1 identical over 9 bases. Unmatched junction bases numbered 10, after V lost 9 bases and J lost 3 bases. The V gene's germline CDR1 is KGHDR and CDR2 SFDVKD. The CDR3 covers 15 residues. CDR3 residues: CATRPGQGNDYGYTF. The CDR3 nucleotides read TGTGCCACCCGTCCCGGACAGGGGAATGACTATGGCTACACCTTC.

This clonotype was seen many times. The J gene is TRBJ1-1, the V gene TRBV10-3, with D unresolved. The CDR3 loop spans 12 amino acids. Germline CDR1 ENHRY, CDR2 SYGVKD. Trimming stripped 9 bases from V and 5 bases from J, with 13 bases between. The CDR3 nucleotides are TGTGCCATACACGCGACGGGGACTGAAGCTTTCTTT. It is translated as CAIHATGTEAFF.

This clonotype was picked up a small number of times. The V gene is TRBV10-3, the J gene TRBJ1-1, with D maybe TRBD1 (6 bases). Per germline, CDR1 ENHRY and CDR2 SYGVKD. The CDR3 sequence is 14 residues long. Trimming pared 7 bases from V and 2 bases from J, leaving 14 bases between. For the CDR3, the DNA is TGTGCCATCAATCCAGGGGCAGTTAACACTGAAGCTTTCTTT. As protein: CAINPGAVNTEAFF.

In its sample, this clonotype was seen a few times. The chain couples TRBV6-2 or TRBV6-3 to TRBJ2-7, with 10 bases lining up with TRBD2. This CDR3 comprises 14 residues. Germline CDR1 MNHEY, CDR2 SVGEGT. The trim removed 7 bases at V and 5 bases at J, leaving 8 bases unmatched. The CDR3 is CASKSGTSVHEQYF. The DNA for the CDR3 is TGTGCCAGCAAATCCGGGACTAGCGTCCACGAGCAGTACTTC.

In its sample, this clonotype was seen a few times. In nucleotides, the CDR3 is TGTGCCAGCAGCGTCAGGGAGGACGGGGAGCTGTTTTTT. As protein: CASSVREDGELFF. This chain links TRBV11-3 with TRBJ2-2; TRBD2 might be the D (6 bases). Trimming pared 5 bases from V and 7 bases from J, leaving 11 bases between. The germline V gene encodes CDR1 SGHNT and CDR2 YENEEA. The CDR3 is made up of 13 amino acids.

V and J are TRBV5-6 and TRBJ2-3; perhaps TRBD1 as D (5 bases). Germline CDR1 is SGHDT and CDR2 is YYEEEE. The V and J ends lost 0 bases and 6 bases respectively, with 11 bases between them. The CDR3 spans 14 residues. The CDR3 region is CASSLVQAPDTQYF. CDR3 bases: TGTGCCAGCAGCTTGGTACAGGCTCCGGATACGCAGTATTTT. Full variable domain (outside the CDR3, taken from reference TRBV5-6 and TRBJ2-3): DAGVTQSPTHLIKTRGQQVTLRCSPKSGHDTVSWYQQALGQGPQFIFQYYEEEERQRGNFPDRFSGHQFPNYSSELNVNALLLGDSALYLCASSLVQAPDTQYFGPGTRLTVL.

The table lists this clonotype with a few counts. The gene calls are TRBV12-3 or TRBV12-4 and TRBJ2-7; TRBD2 might be the D (5 bases). The CDR3 loop spans 15 amino acids. The ends were cut back, 6 bases at V and 6 bases at J, with 21 bases in the middle. The CDR3 sequence is CASSPRTPGWSEQYF. The CDR3 DNA is TGTGCCAGCAGCCCGAGGACTCCTGGTTGGTCCGAGCAGTACTTC.

This clonotype was counted many times. V and J are TRBV20-1 and TRBJ2-1, with 12 bases identical to TRBD2. V lost 3 bases and J lost 0; bases outside the gene matches: 18. CDR3 length: 21 amino acids. Germline assignment: CDR1 DFQATT and CDR2 SNEGSKA (reference sequence). CDR3 region: CSASGTGDWTSGILSYNEQFF. The CDR3 nucleotides read TGCAGTGCTAGTGGAACAGGGGATTGGACTAGCGGGATCCTCTCCTACAATGAGCAGTTCTTC.

This clonotype was recorded a few times. The CDR3 nucleotides read TGCGCCAGCAGCCCGGCGGTAGCGGCGGCAGATACGCAGTATTTT. This codes for CASSPAVAAADTQYF. The V call is TRBV5-1, the J call TRBJ2-3, with D maybe TRBD2 (6 bases). V lost 4 bases, J lost 4 bases, and 16 bases lay in between. Germline-derived CDR1 and CDR2 are SGHRS and YFSETQ. This CDR3 contains 15 residues. The entire variable domain, with the rest obtained from reference TRBV5-1 and TRBJ2-3, is as follows: KAGVTQTPRYLIKTRGQQVTLSCSPISGHRSVSWYQQTPGQGLQFLFEYFSETQRNKGNFPGRFSGRQFSNSRSEMNVSTLELGDSALYLCASSPAVAAADTQYFGPGTRLTVL.

This clonotype was observed many times. The genes are TRBV20-1 and TRBJ1-6; TRBD1 might be the D (6 bases). Trimming removed 1 base at V and 9 bases at J, with 22 bases between. CDR3 size: 17 residues. From germline, CDR1 is DFQATT and CDR2 SNEGSKA (reference sequence). Written as DNA, the CDR3 is TGCAGTGCTAGAGGGGTCAACAGGGTACTCGATGGTTCACCCCTCCACTTT. This sequence encodes CSARGVNRVLDGSPLHF.

This clonotype was observed a handful of times. The CDR3 DNA reads TGTGCCAGCAGTTACACTAGCGGGAGGGTTGTCCAAGAGACCCAGTACTTC. Protein sequence: CASSYTSGRVVQETQYF. J is TRBJ2-5 and V is TRBV6-6; 13 bases fit TRBD2. V dropped 2 bases and J dropped 1; count of bases not matched to a gene: 4. Germline lookup yields CDR1 MNHNY and CDR2 SVGAGI (reference sequence). The length of the CDR3 is 17 residues.

There are many counts of this clonotype. The chain joins TRBV6-5 to TRBJ2-5; D perhaps matches TRBD2 (5 bases). V was trimmed by 4 bases and J by 1 base, leaving 13 bases between them. Germline CDR1 reads MNHEY; CDR2 reads SVGAGI. This CDR3 has 15 amino acids. In DNA, the CDR3 is TGTGCCAGCAGTTCCATGGCCAGCGGCCAAGAGACCCAGTACTTC. Protein sequence: CASSSMASGQETQYF.

This clonotype was detected ten times or more. The chain couples TRBV28 to TRBJ2-3; the match to TRBD2 covers 10 bases. V lost 3 bases, J lost 1 base, and 1 base stayed unmatched. The CDR3 loop spans 15 amino acids. From germline, CDR1 is MDHEN and CDR2 SYDVKM. In nucleotides, the CDR3 is TGTGCCAGCAGTTTTCTAGCGGGAGGCACAGATACGCAGTATTTT. Translated: CASSFLAGGTDTQYF.

The CDR3 protein is CSANNIGGSNQPQHF. CDR3 nucleotides: TGCAGTGCTAATAATATTGGGGGTAGCAATCAGCCCCAGCATTTT. The chain employs TRBV20-1 and TRBJ1-5; possibly TRBD1 for D (5 bases). Germline assignment: CDR1 DFQATT and CDR2 SNEGSKA (reference sequence). This CDR3 comprises 15 residues. Trimming cost V 4 bases and J 0 bases, with 13 bases left between them.

This clonotype has only a few counts. This rearrangement joins TRBV4-3 to TRBJ2-3, with unresolved D. Per germline, CDR1 LGHNA and CDR2 YSLEER. There are 16 residues in the CDR3. V was shortened by 0 bases and J by 1 base, with 11 bases between the two germline ends. The chain's CDR3 is CASSQDFEDGTDTQYF. The CDR3 DNA sequence: TGCGCCAGCAGCCAAGATTTCGAGGACGGCACAGATACGCAGTATTTT.